These 27 T cell receptor beta chains were sequenced from one sample in a study of blood T cell repertoires in COVID-19 (dated by TCRdb to the early 2020s). The library was obtained by the immunoSEQ multiplex PCR assay. The table comes from immuneACCESS by way of TCRdb, which keeps in-frame sequences with V and J called. Part of the clones is missing from these tables; in studies checked, under half for an unresolved V gene and the rest for unknown reasons. This sample lists about 100,000 clones; around four fifths were detected once. The top ten clonotypes cover 9.5% to 13% of the sample. The specimen sequenced was peripheral blood. The receptors derive from a woman in her 70s with acute or convalescent COVID-19.

Only one count was recorded for this clone. The rearrangement links TRBV5-1 to TRBJ2-5, with D hard to call. V lost 1 base and J lost 2, with 9 bases in between. From germline, CDR1 is SGHRS and CDR2 YFSETQ. The CDR3 has 14 amino acids. The CDR3 coding sequence is TGCGCCAGCAGCTTGTCTCCAGGTCAAGAGACCCAGTACTTC. Translating it yields CASSLSPGQETQYF.

CDR3 residues: CASSKVISTGQGANTGELFF. CDR3 nucleotide sequence: TGTGCCAGCAGCAAAGTCATTAGCACGGGACAGGGCGCGAACACCGGGGAGCTGTTTTTT. The V and J genes are TRBV21-1 and TRBJ2-2; no DNA check was done on the table's D call, TRBD1. TRBV21-1 is a listed pseudogene. The CDR3 has 20 residues.

This clone was seen only a few times. The gene calls are TRBV7-3 and TRBJ1-5, with D unresolved. Trimming stripped 5 bases from V and 6 bases from J, with 11 bases between. CDR1 and CDR2 from the germline V gene are SGHTA and FQGTGA. The CDR3 has 13 residues. Here the CDR3 reads CASSPWGGQPQHF. DNA of the CDR3: TGTGCCAGCAGCCCTTGGGGAGGTCAGCCCCAGCATTTT.

The chain carries TRBV29-1 and TRBJ1-1; D gene ambiguous. Trimming took off 4 bases at V and 3 bases at J, with 12 bases between the two ends. In germline, CDR1 is SQVTM, CDR2 ANQGSEA. The CDR3 runs 13 residues. Written as DNA, the CDR3 is TGCAGCGTTGGCGGCGGGGTCGACACTGAAGCTTTCTTT. Protein product: CSVGGGVDTEAFF.

There are a few counts of this clone. The gene calls are TRBV5-1 and TRBJ1-3; the match to TRBD1 covers 7 bases. The CDR3 is made up of 14 amino acids. V lost 4 bases, J lost 2 bases, and 3 bases stayed unmatched. Germline values: CDR1 SGHRS, CDR2 YFSETQ. The CDR3 sequence is CASSDGTAGNTIYF. The CDR3 DNA follows: TGCGCCAGCAGCGACGGGACAGCTGGAAACACCATATATTTT.

The CDR3 is CASSLTGTGDGYTF. The CDR3 DNA sequence: TGTGCCAGCAGTTTAACAGGGACAGGGGATGGCTACACCTTC. This chain connects TRBV28 to TRBJ1-2; TRBD1 matches 10 bases. Germline V gene lookup returns CDR1 MDHEN and CDR2 SYDVKM. Unmatched junction bases numbered 3, after V lost 2 bases and J lost 6 bases. This CDR3 has 14 amino acids.

This clone was detected once. V and J are TRBV5-4 and TRBJ1-1; D ambiguous. The CDR3 extends over 15 amino acids. Between the trimmed V and J ends, which lost 2 bases and 1 base, there was a span of 12 bases. Germline V CDR1 and CDR2: SGHNT, YYREEE (reference sequence). The CDR3 region is CASSFSAGPNTEAFF. The CDR3 bases are TGTGCCAGCAGCTTCAGCGCGGGTCCGAACACTGAAGCTTTCTTT. Full variable domain (remainder filled in from reference TRBV5-4 and TRBJ1-1): ETGVTQSPTHLIKTRGQQVTLRCSSQSGHNTVSWYQQALGQGPQFIFQYYREEENGRGNFPPRFSGLQFPNYSSELNVNALELDDSALYLCASSFSAGPNTEAFFGQGTRLTVV.

This rearrangement joins TRBV9 to TRBJ2-7, with D perhaps TRBD1 (8 bases). The germline V gene encodes CDR1 SGDLS and CDR2 YYNGEE. Trimming took 0 bases from V and 2 from J, leaving 12 bases between them. The CDR3 covers 15 residues. Written as DNA, the CDR3 is TGTGCCAGCAGCGTAGCTACAGGGGGGGCCTACGAGCAGTACTTC. This gives the protein CASSVATGGAYEQYF.

This clone was picked up one time. V and J are TRBV5-4 and TRBJ1-4, with a tentative D call TRBD1 (5 bases). Germline values: CDR1 SGHNT, CDR2 YYREEE (reference sequence). There are 14 residues in the CDR3. Trimming took 4 bases from V and 5 from J, leaving 12 bases between them. Written as DNA, the CDR3 is TGTGCCAGCAGCACCGGGGGAGAAAATGAAAAACTGTTTTTT. Translation: CASSTGGENEKLFF.

The chain is built from TRBV20-1 and TRBJ2-7; D not resolved. CDR1 and CDR2 from the germline V gene are DFQATT and SNEGSKA (reference sequence). The CDR3 loop spans 11 amino acids. Trimming shortened V by 5 bases and J by 0 bases, and 5 bases separated the two germline ends. The CDR3 here is CSAASSYEQYV. CDR3 bases: TGCAGTGCTGCTAGCTCCTACGAGCAGTACGTC.

This chain joins TRBV7-8 and TRBJ1-1; TRBD1 might be the D (6 bases). V was shortened by 3 bases and J by 0 bases, with 17 bases between the two germline ends. Germline CDR1 SGHVS, CDR2 FQNEAQ. The CDR3 spans 17 residues. CDR3 residues: CASSFPTGRNLNTEAFF. CDR3 DNA: TGTGCCAGCAGCTTCCCGACAGGTAGGAACCTGAACACTGAAGCTTTCTTT.

The J gene is TRBJ1-1, the V gene TRBV7-3; weak D call: TRBD1 (6 bases). The CDR3 is made up of 13 amino acids. Between the trimmed V and J ends, which lost 6 bases and 1 base, there was a span of 9 bases. From germline, CDR1 is SGHTA and CDR2 FQGTGA. The CDR3 is CASSRDTNTEAFF. CDR3 DNA: TGTGCCAGCAGTAGGGACACGAACACTGAAGCTTTCTTT. The full variable domain, in which reference TRBV7-3 and TRBJ1-1 provide the parts outside the CDR3, is GAGVSQTPSNKVTEKGKYVELRCDPISGHTALYWYRQSLGQGPEFLIYFQGTGAADDSGLPNDRFFAVRPEGSVSTLKIQRTERGDSAVYLCASSRDTNTEAFFGQGTRLTVV.

V usage is TRBV2 and J usage is TRBJ1-2; the D is unclear. Germline CDR1 reads SNHLY; CDR2 reads FYNNEI. Trimming shortened V by 9 bases and J by 0 bases, and 11 bases separated the two germline ends. The CDR3 covers 13 residues. This chain's CDR3 is CASDGNTNYGYTF. DNA of the CDR3: TGTGCCAGTGACGGGAATACTAACTATGGCTACACCTTC.

This clone was observed a few times. The chain uses TRBV14 and TRBJ2-2, with 11 bases aligning to TRBD2. The CDR3 has 19 amino acids. Germline V gives CDR1 SGHDN, CDR2 FVKESK. Trimming took 1 base from V and 4 from J; bases not matched to a gene: 11. The CDR3 reads CASSQAAWASGGTTGELFF. As DNA, the CDR3 is TGTGCCAGCAGCCAAGCAGCTTGGGCTAGCGGGGGGACCACCGGGGAGCTGTTTTTT. Based on the CDR3 plus reference TRBV14 and TRBJ2-2, the full variable domain is EAGVTQFPSHSVIEKGQTVTLRCDPISGHDNLYWYRRVMGKEIKFLLHFVKESKQDESGMPNNRFLAERTGGTYSTLKVQPAELEDSGVYFCASSQAAWASGGTTGELFFGEGSRLTVL.

The rearrangement joins TRBV5-6 to TRBJ2-2; D remains ambiguous. V was pared by 2 bases and J by 0 bases, with 11 bases between. Germline values: CDR1 SGHDT, CDR2 YYEEEE. The CDR3 extends over 16 amino acids. The CDR3 coding sequence is TGTGCCAGCAGCTTAATAGCCACCGCGAACACCGGGGAGCTGTTTTTT. The encoded protein is CASSLIATANTGELFF.

V gene TRBV7-3 combines with J gene TRBJ1-3, with 7 bases fitting TRBD1. CDR1 SGHTA and CDR2 FQGTGA come from the germline V gene. After removal of 5 bases from V and 0 bases from J, the junction contained 7 bases not matched to a gene. This CDR3 contains 16 residues. CDR3: CASSPQGTHSGNTIYF. The DNA for the CDR3 is TGTGCCAGCAGCCCACAGGGGACTCACTCTGGAAACACCATATATTTT.

This clone was picked up a small number of times. V is TRBV5-1 and J is TRBJ2-3, with 8 positions matching TRBD2. The germline V gene encodes CDR1 SGHRS and CDR2 YFSETQ. V trimming: 6 bases; J trimming: 1 base; junction bases outside the gene matches: 7. The CDR3 runs 15 residues. In DNA form, the CDR3 reads TGCGCCAGCAACCTCGGGGGGGATGGCACAGATACGCAGTATTTT. Its protein product is CASNLGGDGTDTQYF. Supplemented by reference TRBV5-1 and TRBJ2-3, the full variable domain reads KAGVTQTPRYLIKTRGQQVTLSCSPISGHRSVSWYQQTPGQGLQFLFEYFSETQRNKGNFPGRFSGRQFSNSRSEMNVSTLELGDSALYLCASNLGGDGTDTQYFGPGTRLTVL.

This clone has a handful of counts. The V call is TRBV7-2, the J call TRBJ2-2; D gene uncertain. CDR1 and CDR2 (germline): SGHTA, FQGNSA. The CDR3 contains 14 residues. V gave up 5 bases and J gave up 1 base, with 8 bases separating them. The CDR3 loop reads CASSLYRNTGELFF. The DNA for the CDR3 is TGTGCCAGCAGCCTATATAGGAACACCGGGGAGCTGTTTTTT. Drawing the rest from reference TRBV7-2 and TRBJ2-2, the complete variable domain is GAGVSQSPSNKVTEKGKDVELRCDPISGHTALYWYRQSLGQGLEFLIYFQGNSAPDKSGLPSDRFSAERTGGSVSTLTIQRTQQEDSAVYLCASSLYRNTGELFFGEGSRLTVL.

This rearrangement joins TRBV3-1 (or the pseudogene TRBV3-2) to TRBJ2-7; 13 nucleotides agree with TRBD2. The length of the CDR3 is 21 residues. Trimming at V came to 1 base and at J to 7 bases, leaving 22 bases not matched to a gene. Germline CDR1 and CDR2: LGHDT and YNNKEL (reference sequence). As DNA, the CDR3 is TGTGCCAGCAGCCAAGGGTTTTATTGGACTAGCGGGGGCCTACTCGTGGGTGAGCAGTACGTC. Protein sequence: CASSQGFYWTSGGLLVGEQYV.

The chain carries TRBV30 and TRBJ1-5; D not certain. CDR1 and CDR2 (germline): GTSNPN, SVGIG (reference sequence). V lost 2 bases and J 11 bases, leaving 10 bases between the germline ends. This CDR3 is built from 11 residues. The CDR3 here is CAWSTGLAQHF. Written as DNA, the CDR3 is TGTGCCTGGAGTACCGGTCTGGCCCAGCATTTT.

The rearrangement links TRBV19 to TRBJ1-6, with TRBD1 matching 7 bases. The germline gives CDR1 LNHDA, CDR2 SQIVND (reference sequence). Trimming took 4 bases from V and 6 from J; bases not matched to a gene: 9. The CDR3 totals 16 residues. Here the CDR3 reads CASSTSRTGVNSPLHF. CDR3 DNA sequence: TGTGCCAGTAGTACCTCCCGGACAGGCGTTAATTCACCCCTCCACTTT.

The rearrangement links TRBV18 to TRBJ1-6; TRBD1 matches 9 bases. Germline CDR1 reads KGHSH; CDR2 reads LQKENI. V shed 8 bases and J 8 bases; nucleotides not matched to a gene: 4. This CDR3 has 13 residues. The CDR3 reads CASHRDRDSPLHF. Here the CDR3 DNA reads TGTGCCAGCCACCGGGACAGGGATTCACCCCTCCACTTT. The variable domain in full, with the rest retrieved from reference TRBV18 and TRBJ1-6, is NAGVMQNPRHLVRRRGQEARLRCSPMKGHSHVYWYRQLPEEGLKFMVYLQKENIIDESGMPKERFSAEFPKEGPSILRIQQVVRGDSAAYFCASHRDRDSPLHFGNGTRLTVT.

This chain links TRBV12-3 or TRBV12-4 with TRBJ2-1, with D unclear. The V end was cut by 2 bases, the J end by 8 bases, with 7 bases between. The CDR3 runs to 12 residues. CDR3 nucleotide sequence: TGTGCCAGCAGTTTACTCAGGTATGAGCAGTTCTTC. This encodes CASSLLRYEQFF.

V gene TRBV11-2 combines with J gene TRBJ1-1; 12 nucleotides align to TRBD1. The germline V gene has CDR1 SGHAT and CDR2 FQNNGV. The ends lost 5 bases at V and 5 bases at J; junction bases unmatched: 12. This CDR3 is 17 amino acids long. The CDR3 sequence: CASSQPGTGGAETEAFF. DNA for the CDR3: TGTGCCAGCAGCCAACCCGGGACAGGGGGCGCCGAGACTGAAGCTTTCTTT.

V is TRBV28 and J is TRBJ2-3; maybe TRBD1 (7 bases). CDR1 and CDR2 from the germline V gene are MDHEN and SYDVKM. The CDR3 covers 16 residues. Trimming removed 5 bases at V and 6 bases at J, with 21 bases between. CDR3 amino acids: CASSPPRRGQEDTQYF. CDR3 nucleotides: TGTGCCAGCAGTCCACCCAGGAGGGGGCAAGAGGATACGCAGTATTTT.

This clone came up once. The genes are TRBV15 and TRBJ2-7; maybe TRBD2 (5 bases). In germline, CDR1 is LNHNV, CDR2 YYDKDF (reference sequence). CDR3 length equals 14 residues. Between the trimmed V and J ends, which lost 0 bases and 6 bases, there was a span of 12 bases. CDR3 bases: TGTGCCACCAGCAGAGATCTAGGAGGAGGCGAGCAGTACGTC. This encodes CATSRDLGGGEQYV.

This chain joins TRBV21-1 and TRBJ2-7; the DNA was not compared with TRBD1, the D call given in the table. TRBV21-1 is a recognized pseudogene. The CDR3 is made up of 17 amino acids. The chain's CDR3 is CASSGQGGPILPYEQYV. CDR3 nucleotide sequence: TGTGCCAGCAGCGGGCAAGGGGGACCAATCCTACCCTACGAGCAGTACGTC.